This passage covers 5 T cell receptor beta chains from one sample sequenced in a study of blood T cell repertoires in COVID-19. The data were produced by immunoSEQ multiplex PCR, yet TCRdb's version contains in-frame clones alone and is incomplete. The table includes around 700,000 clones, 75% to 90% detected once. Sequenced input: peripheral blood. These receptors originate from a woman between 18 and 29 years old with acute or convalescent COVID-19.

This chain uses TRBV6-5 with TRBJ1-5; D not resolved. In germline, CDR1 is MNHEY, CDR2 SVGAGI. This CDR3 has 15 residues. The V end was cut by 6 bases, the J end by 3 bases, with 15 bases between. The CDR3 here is CASRDSRVSNQPQHF. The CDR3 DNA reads TGTGCCAGCAGGGATTCCCGGGTCTCCAATCAGCCCCAGCATTTT.

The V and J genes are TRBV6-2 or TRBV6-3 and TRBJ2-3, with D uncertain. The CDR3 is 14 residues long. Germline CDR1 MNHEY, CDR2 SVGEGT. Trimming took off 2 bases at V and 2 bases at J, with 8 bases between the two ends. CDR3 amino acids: CASSYVTTTDTQYF. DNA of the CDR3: TGTGCCAGCAGTTACGTGACAACCACAGATACGCAGTATTTT.

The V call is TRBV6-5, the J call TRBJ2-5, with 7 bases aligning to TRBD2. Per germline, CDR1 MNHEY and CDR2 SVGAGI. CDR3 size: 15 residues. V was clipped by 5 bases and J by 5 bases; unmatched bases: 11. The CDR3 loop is CASSSGTDLVETQYF. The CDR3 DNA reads TGTGCCAGCAGTAGCGGGACGGACTTGGTGGAGACCCAGTACTTC.

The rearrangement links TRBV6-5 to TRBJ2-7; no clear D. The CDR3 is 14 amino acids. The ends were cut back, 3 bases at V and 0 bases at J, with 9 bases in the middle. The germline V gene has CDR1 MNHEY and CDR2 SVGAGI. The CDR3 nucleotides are TGTGCCAGCAGTTATGTAGGAGCCTCCTACGAGCAGTACTTC. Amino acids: CASSYVGASYEQYF.

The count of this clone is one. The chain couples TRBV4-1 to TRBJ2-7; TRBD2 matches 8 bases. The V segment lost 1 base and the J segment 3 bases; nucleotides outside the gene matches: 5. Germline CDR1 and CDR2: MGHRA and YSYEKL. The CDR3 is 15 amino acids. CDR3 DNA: TGCGCCAGCAGCCAAGGGGATAGCGGGGTCTACGAGCAGTACTTC. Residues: CASSQGDSGVYEQYF.